This T cell receptor (beta chain) originates from a study of CD8 T cells in Susac syndrome. Study-level points and caveats: Susac syndrome CD4+ T cell repertoires showed no clonal expansion.

V was cut by 0 bases and J by 6 bases, with 12 bases left in between. This CDR3 spans 15 amino acids. Germline-derived CDR1 and CDR2 are MGHRA and YSYEKL. In the case of this clonotype: Its target is not known.

The RNA input was about 0.45 to 1 ug, and it was reverse transcribed with random hexamers. immunoSEQ multiplex PCR amplified TCR beta CDR3 across 54 Vbeta, 13 Jbeta. MiXCR, applied by TCRdb to the immunoSEQ multiplex PCR reads, yields one record per CDR3 protein. Seen here are 240,000 or so distinct CDR3 sequences, approximately 95% observed once, and the top ten hold 0.1%. The material sequenced was CD4+ T cells from PBMCs. The sequence was collected from a human donor with Susac syndrome. The chain combines TRBV4-1 with TRBJ1-5; a weak D match, TRBD1 (5 bases). This CDR3 reads CASSQEAGRSQPQHF. CDR3 sequence (DNA): TGCGCCAGCAGCCAAGAAGCAGGGAGAAGTCAGCCCCAGCATTTT.